Following are 14 T cell receptor beta chains from one sample sequenced in a study of CD8+CD57+ T cells in acquired aplastic anemia. Those patients picked for sequencing had displayed CD8+CD57+ cell expansion on flow cytometry. Genomic DNA constituted the template upon which TCR beta VDJ and CDR3 profiling was performed. From the reads, TCRdb called clonotypes with MiXCR, one entry per CDR3 protein. The repertoire holds roughly 260,000 distinct CDR3 sequences, approximately 45% seen once, with 6.5% to 10% in the top ten. The sample consisted of sorted CD4+, CD8+, or CD8+CD57+ T cells (not recorded which) from PBMCs. These receptors were collected from a human donor with aplastic anemia.

This clonotype was found many times. The V gene is TRBV12-3 or TRBV12-4, the J gene TRBJ2-7; 10 positions agree with TRBD1. After removal of 4 bases from V and 5 bases from J, the junction contained 5 bases not matched to a gene. There are 14 residues in the CDR3. The CDR3 DNA sequence: TGTGCCAGCAGTTGGGACAGGGGCAGTAACGAGCAGTACTTC. Residues: CASSWDRGSNEQYF.

The chain recombines TRBV20-1 with TRBJ2-3, with 7 bases fitting TRBD1. The CDR3 is 14 residues long. CDR1 is DFQATT, CDR2 SNEGSKA, per germline (reference sequence). Trimming took 5 bases from V and 6 from J; bases not matched to a gene: 11. CDR3 DNA: TGCAGTGCTGGGGACAGCGGAGGTTTGGATACGCAGTATTTT. Translating gives CSAGDSGGLDTQYF.

The V gene is TRBV2, the J gene TRBJ2-7; TRBD2 matches 7 bases. V lost 3 bases to trimming and J lost 2 bases; unmatched junction nucleotides: 7. The CDR3 extends over 15 amino acids. Germline V gene lookup returns CDR1 SNHLY and CDR2 FYNNEI. CDR3: CASSDIPGRAYEQYF. DNA of the CDR3: TGTGCCAGCAGTGATATCCCAGGGAGGGCCTACGAGCAGTACTTC.

This clonotype was seen repeatedly, ten times or more. The chain employs TRBV29-1 and TRBJ2-1; 12 bases line up with TRBD2. The junction had 8 bases not matched to a gene; V was cut back by 0 bases and J by 8 bases. Germline V gene data show CDR1 as SQVTM and CDR2 as ANQGSEA. The CDR3 sequence is 16 residues long. CDR3 in amino acids: CSVEDTSSGGVYEQFF. CDR3 in DNA: TGCAGCGTTGAAGACACCTCTAGCGGGGGGGTCTATGAGCAGTTCTTC.

The chain joins TRBV19 to TRBJ2-5; perhaps TRBD1 as D (5 bases). The germline gives CDR1 LNHDA, CDR2 SQIVND (reference sequence). The CDR3 extends over 16 amino acids. V gave up 1 base and J gave up 8 bases, with 20 bases separating them. The CDR3 nucleotides are TGTGCCAGTAGTATAGGGGTGGGGCAATCCTCGTATACCCAGTACTTC. Its translation: CASSIGVGQSSYTQYF.

The chain joins TRBV7-3 to TRBJ1-2; D perhaps matches TRBD1 (5 bases). V was shortened by 2 bases and J by 4 bases, with 14 bases between the two germline ends. The CDR3 runs 15 residues. CDR1 is SGHTA, CDR2 FQGTGA, per germline. The CDR3 bases are TGTGCCAGCAGCTTAGGCCGGGACGGCCGCTATGGCTACACCTTC. Encoded protein: CASSLGRDGRYGYTF.

The chain is built from TRBV20-1 and TRBJ1-5; D not certain. V shed 6 bases and J shed 8 bases, with 23 bases lying between them. Looked up from germline, CDR1 is DFQATT and CDR2 is SNEGSKA (reference sequence). The CDR3 has 15 amino acids. The CDR3 protein is CSANTRTSHGEPQHF. CDR3 sequence (DNA): TGCAGTGCAAATACAAGGACTAGCCACGGGGAGCCCCAGCATTTT.

This clonotype has at least ten counts. The rearrangement joins TRBV20-1 to TRBJ1-1; D not certain. Per the germline V gene, CDR1 is DFQATT and CDR2 is SNEGSKA (reference sequence). Trimming shortened V by 0 bases and J by 3 bases, and 8 bases separated the two germline ends. CDR3 length: 13 amino acids. CDR3: CSARDQRDTEAFF. The DNA for the CDR3 is TGCAGTGCTAGAGATCAAAGGGACACTGAAGCTTTCTTT.

V is TRBV10-2 and J is TRBJ1-1, with D hard to call. The CDR3 sequence is 16 residues long. Germline V lookup: CDR1 WSHSY, CDR2 SAAADI. V gave up 4 bases and J gave up 0 bases, with 15 bases separating them. CDR3 DNA: TGCGCCAGCAGTGGGGGTAGTGGATCGATGAACACTGAAGCTTTCTTT. This translates into CASSGGSGSMNTEAFF.

This clonotype was seen repeatedly, ten times or more. The V gene is TRBV20-1, the J gene TRBJ1-1; the match to TRBD1 covers 10 bases. Germline V lookup: CDR1 DFQATT, CDR2 SNEGSKA (reference sequence). V was clipped by 1 base and J by 2 bases; unmatched bases: 10. The CDR3 has 17 residues. The CDR3 DNA follows: TGCAGTGCTAGAGGGGGACAGGGGTTTATAGGAAACACTGAAGCTTTCTTT. This translates into CSARGGQGFIGNTEAFF.

The V and J genes are TRBV20-1 and TRBJ2-5, with D possibly matching TRBD2 (7 bases). The end of the DNA is better explained by TRBJ2-1, so the J call may be wrong. Germline V gene lookup returns CDR1 DFQATT and CDR2 SNEGSKA (reference sequence). The CDR3 is 18 residues long. CDR3 residues: CSASFAGHRGASYNEQFF. CDR3 nucleotide sequence: TGCAGTGCTAGCTTTGCCGGACACCGGGGGGCCTCGTACAATGAGCAGTTCTTC.

This clonotype was observed at least ten times. The rearrangement links TRBV7-8 to TRBJ2-5; 11 bases align to TRBD2. This CDR3 contains 16 residues. Trimming cost V 5 bases and J 5 bases; bases outside gene matches: 10. Germline V gives CDR1 SGHVS, CDR2 FQNEAQ. Here the CDR3 reads CASSPRGVAGGETQYF. Written as DNA, the CDR3 is TGTGCCAGCAGCCCTCGGGGGGTAGCGGGGGGGGAGACCCAGTACTTC.

This chain links TRBV9 with TRBJ2-1; 10 nucleotides line up with TRBD1. Germline V CDR1 and CDR2: SGDLS, YYNGEE. Trimming cost V 3 bases and J 7 bases; bases outside gene matches: 7. The CDR3 loop spans 15 amino acids. The CDR3 region has the DNA TGTGCCAGCAGCGAGACAGGGGGCAAGAGTAATGAGCAGTTCTTC. This gives the protein CASSETGGKSNEQFF.

In the case of this clonotype: Given a much more abundant clone one base away, this may be a read error. This chain joins TRBV20-1 and TRBJ2-7; the D is unclear. The end of the DNA is better explained by TRBJ2-1, so the J call may be wrong. CDR1 is DFQATT and CDR2 is SNEGSKA in the germline V gene (reference sequence). This CDR3 has 13 residues. The CDR3 DNA reads TGCAGTGCTAGAGATCCCATCTACAATGGGCAGTTCTTC. Residues: CSARDPIYNGQFF.